This TCR beta chain was documented in a study of blood T cell repertoires in COVID-19. Looking at the study overall: Both acute and convalescent COVID-19 samples were obtained from the United States, Italy and Spain.

Using immunoSEQ multiplex PCR, the repertoire was profiled, and TCRdb retains in-frame clones only, with some absent. The sample yields 150,000 to 200,000 clones, approximately 86% seen once. Germline trimming cut 8 bases from V and 1 base from J; bases unmatched to any gene: 7. The CDR3 has 15 residues. Per germline, CDR1 MNHEY and CDR2 SMNVEV (reference sequence). The sample taken for sequencing was peripheral blood. V gene TRBV27 combines with J gene TRBJ2-3; 9 nucleotides line up with TRBD1. The TCR comes from a man aged 70 or older with acute or convalescent COVID-19. CDR3 sequence: CASGLRTGGTDTQYF. The CDR3 DNA is TGTGCCAGCGGATTAAGGACAGGGGGCACAGATACGCAGTATTTT.